This TCR beta chain originates from a study of OX40 agonist ivuxolimab in advanced cancers. Study conclusions and caveats: Among the lowest peripheral clonal expansion occurred in 0.1-3.0 mg/kg partial responders. In general, CD8+ T cells held more expanded clones than CD4+ did, on average.

The sample holds one count of this clone. As yet, its antigen is unknown. Mismatch with germline at one junction end may stem from a read error. The timepoints at which blood was sampled were baseline, cycle 4 day 1, and cycle 7 day 1. Profiling relied on immunoSEQ multiplex PCR, and the TCRdb table lists in-frame clones only, not all of them. The top ten clones hold 0.38% of a sample with over 40,000 clones, approximately 86% of them seen once. Germline CDR1 SGHAT, CDR2 FQDESV (reference sequence). This CDR3 is built from 11 residues. This sample comprised CD4+ or CD8+ T cells sorted from blood, obtained in a trial of the OX40 agonist ivuxolimab. The sequence was obtained from an adult with an advanced solid tumor such as melanoma, head and neck, liver or kidney cancer. The chain joins TRBV11-1 to TRBJ2-7; possible D gene TRBD1, 6 bases. CDR3 in DNA: TGTGCCAGCAGCCCCGGTACAGGGAAAACTTTC. Its protein is CASSPGTGKTF.